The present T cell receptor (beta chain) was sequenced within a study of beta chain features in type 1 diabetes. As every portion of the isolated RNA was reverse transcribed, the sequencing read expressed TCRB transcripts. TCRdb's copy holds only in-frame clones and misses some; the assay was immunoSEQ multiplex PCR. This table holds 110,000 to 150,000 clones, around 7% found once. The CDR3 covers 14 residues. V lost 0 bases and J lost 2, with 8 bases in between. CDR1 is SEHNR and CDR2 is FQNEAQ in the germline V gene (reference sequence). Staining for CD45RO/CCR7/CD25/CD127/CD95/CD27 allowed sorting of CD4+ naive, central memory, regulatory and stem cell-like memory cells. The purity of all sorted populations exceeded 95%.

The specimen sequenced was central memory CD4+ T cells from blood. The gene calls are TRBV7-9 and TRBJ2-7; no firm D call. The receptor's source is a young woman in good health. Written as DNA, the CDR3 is TGTGCCAGCAGCTTAGCAGTACTTGCCTACGAGCAGTACTTC. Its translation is CASSLAVLAYEQYF.